Shown below are 15 T cell receptor beta chains from a single sample sequenced in a study of blood T cells in healthy people across ages. A sample-barcoded 5' primer and a J-beta primer mix were used in a second PCR of roughly 7 to 11 cycles. TCRdb passed the 5' RACE reads through MiXCR, listing each CDR3 protein once. The repertoire holds about 1.6 million distinct CDR3 sequences, with around 36% as singletons. The sequencing input was blood. The receptors originated from a woman aged 25 to 45 in good health.

This clonotype was seen ten or more times. This chain uses TRBV4-1 with TRBJ2-4, with 9 positions matching TRBD1. The CDR3 totals 13 residues. CDR1 is MGHRA, CDR2 YSYEKL, per germline. The J segment lost 14 bases and the V segment lost 1 base, leaving 6 bases of the junction unmatched. CDR3 DNA: TGCGCCAGCAGCCAAGGACAGGGGGGTCCCGAGTACTTC. Protein: CASSQGQGGPEYF.

This sequence joins TRBV20-1 and TRBJ1-2; 8 bases line up with TRBD1. J was trimmed by 2 bases and V by 1 base; bases with no gene match: 3. The CDR3 consists of 14 residues. Germline V gives CDR1 DFQATT, CDR2 SNEGSKA (reference sequence). CDR3 loop: CSARVTGANYGYTF. The CDR3, as DNA: TGCAGTGCTAGAGTGACAGGGGCCAACTATGGCTACACCTTC.

This chain links TRBV5-1 with TRBJ2-1; no clear D gene. The CDR3 runs 13 residues. The V end lost 1 base, the J end lost 9 bases, and 11 bases lay between the germline ends. Germline CDR1 is SGHRS and CDR2 is YFSETQ. CDR3 sequence (DNA): TGCGCCAGCAGCTTGCGGTCTATTCCTGAGCAGTTCTTC. Its translation is CASSLRSIPEQFF.

This clonotype was observed many times. The chain recombines TRBV5-1 with TRBJ2-7; TRBD2 is a possible D gene (6 bases). Germline V gives CDR1 SGHRS, CDR2 YFSETQ. The CDR3 has 14 residues. The V end lost 4 bases, the J end lost 4 bases, and 15 bases lay between the germline ends. DNA of the CDR3: TGCGCCAGCAGCCCCCCGGGACTCCATTACGAGCAGTACTTC. Residues: CASSPPGLHYEQYF.

This clonotype was recorded a few times. The chain has TRBV20-1 and TRBJ2-5; D assignment may be TRBD1 or TRBD2 (5 bases each). V was shortened by 3 bases and J by 2 bases, with 13 bases between the two germline ends. Germline CDR1 and CDR2: DFQATT and SNEGSKA (reference sequence). CDR3 length: 14 residues. The CDR3 reads CSARGPGKQETQYF. CDR3 DNA: TGCAGTGCTAGGGGACCGGGAAAGCAAGAGACCCAGTACTTC.

Remarks on this clonotype: A clone one base away is much larger, so this may be a read error. The V and J genes are TRBV7-6 and TRBJ2-7; 7 nucleotides align to TRBD2. Germline-derived CDR1 and CDR2 are SGHVS and FNYEAQ. The ends lost 4 bases at V and 1 base at J; junction bases unmatched: 10. The CDR3 has 16 residues. As DNA, the CDR3 is TGTGCCAGCAGCTCGGGCGGGAGAGGCGATTCCTACGAGCAGTACTTC. Translation gives CASSSGGRGDSYEQYF. Drawing the rest from reference TRBV7-6 and TRBJ2-7, the complete variable domain is GAGVSQSPRYKVTKRGQDVALRCDPISGHVSLYWYRQALGQGPEFLTYFNYEAQQDKSGLPNDRFSAERPEGSISTLTIQRTEQRDSAMYRCASSSGGRGDSYEQYFGPGTRLTVT.

This clonotype came up a few times. V is TRBV30 and J is TRBJ2-1; no clear D. The V end was cut by 4 bases, the J end by 6 bases, with 4 bases between. Germline CDR1 reads GTSNPN; CDR2 reads SVGIG (reference sequence). This CDR3 region has 10 residues. The CDR3 loop reads CAWKGNEQFF. The CDR3 DNA is TGTGCCTGGAAGGGCAATGAGCAGTTCTTC.

This clonotype was picked up many times. V usage is TRBV10-3 and J usage is TRBJ2-5, with D tentatively TRBD1 (5 bases). CDR1 is ENHRY, CDR2 SYGVKD, per germline. CDR3 length: 14 residues. Trimming cost V 4 bases and J 5 bases, with 14 bases left between them. The CDR3 bases are TGTGCCATCAGTGCTGTAGGGGCGATGGAGACCCAGTACTTC. Amino acids: CAISAVGAMETQYF.

This clonotype was counted ten times or more. V gene TRBV7-3 combines with J gene TRBJ2-5; 7 bases map to TRBD1. Germline values: CDR1 SGHTA, CDR2 FQGTGA. This CDR3 spans 14 amino acids. V lost 5 bases and J lost 4; bases outside the gene matches: 7. In DNA, the CDR3 is TGTGCCAGCAGCCCGACAGGGCCAGGAGAGACCCAGTACTTC. This encodes CASSPTGPGETQYF.

About this clonotype itself: The junction departs from the called germline gene at one end, perhaps through a read error. This sequence joins TRBV12-3 or TRBV12-4 and TRBJ1-5; 7 bases match TRBD1. This CDR3 region has 15 residues. The CDR3 protein is CVSSLEGGMNQPQHF. In DNA, the CDR3 is TGTGTCAGCAGTTTAGAAGGGGGCATGAATCAGCCCCAGCATTTT.

This clonotype was counted only a few times. V usage is TRBV27 and J usage is TRBJ2-7, with D perhaps given as TRBD1 or TRBD2 (5 bases each). This CDR3 comprises 16 residues. V was trimmed by 5 bases and J by 2 bases, leaving 19 bases between them. Germline V lookup: CDR1 MNHEY, CDR2 SMNVEV (reference sequence). Here the CDR3 DNA reads TGTGCCAGCAGTCAAACGGGACGAATCCCCCCCTACGAGCAGTACTTC. Amino acids: CASSQTGRIPPYEQYF.

A few counts support this clonotype. This rearrangement joins TRBV11-2 to TRBJ2-3, with D perhaps being TRBD1 or TRBD2 (6 bases each). V dropped 10 bases and J dropped 5 bases, with 25 bases sitting between them. This CDR3 is 16 amino acids long. CDR1 and CDR2 (germline): SGHAT, FQNNGV. The CDR3 region has the DNA TGTGCCACATCGAGGGGGGACTTGGACGCGGGAGATACGCAGTATTTT. Protein sequence: CATSRGDLDAGDTQYF.

This sequence joins TRBV30 and TRBJ2-1; tentative D call: TRBD1 (6 bases). V lost 7 bases and J lost 6, with 13 bases in between. Germline CDR1 and CDR2: GTSNPN and SVGIG (reference sequence). The CDR3 extends over 12 amino acids. In DNA form, the CDR3 reads TGTGCCTACCGCGAAGGGGGCAATGAGCAGTTCTTC. Translating gives CAYREGGNEQFF.

About this clonotype itself: The germline gene is not matched at one end of the junction; a read error may be the cause. The gene calls are TRBV6-5 and TRBJ1-2; tentatively, D is TRBD1 (5 bases). From germline, CDR1 is MNHEY and CDR2 SVGAGI. The CDR3 covers 16 residues. CDR3 coding DNA: TGTACCAGCAGTTACTCAACGGGGGTAGGGACCTATGGCTACACCTTC. Translation: CTSSYSTGVGTYGYTF.

J is TRBJ2-5 and V is TRBV7-9; 8 positions match TRBD1. The CDR3 loop spans 18 amino acids. The germline V gene has CDR1 SEHNR and CDR2 FQNEAQ (reference sequence). V gave up 0 bases and J gave up 5 bases; unmatched junction bases: 14. The CDR3 sequence: CASSLAQARGQGFETQYF. For the CDR3, the DNA is TGTGCCAGCAGCTTAGCGCAAGCTAGAGGACAGGGTTTCGAGACCCAGTACTTC.